This T cell receptor beta chain comes out of a study of T cell responses to AZD1222 COVID-19 vaccine (dated by TCRdb to about 2021). In terms of the full investigation: AZD1222 recipients given second doses at about 4 weeks or at about 12 weeks were pooled, since spike-specific TCR depth and breadth were not found to differ between the two schedules. TCR sequencing was performed for 233 trial participants, of whom about 200 were given two doses of AZD1222 and around 26 were given two doses of MenACWY control vaccine. Trial participants were enrolled by age into 18-55, 56-69 and 70-plus year subgroups, with about 150, 27 and 61 TCR-sequenced participants respectively. The investigation overall reported the following: After two AZD1222 doses, spike-specific TCR breadth and depth were significantly higher than at day 0 and than in MenACWY recipients. Participants were mostly white British, with more females than males. The authors suggested clonal diversity may have been underestimated. Epitopes outside the regions mutated in the B.1.351 and B.1.1.7 variants were reportedly recognized by nearly half of the unique spike-specific TCRs. Because no day 14 peak-response samples were available, repertoires were characterized only after the peak T cell response. Conclusions about previously exposed vaccinees are limited, since just a handful of AZD1222 recipients were seropositive for SARS-CoV-2 at baseline. Vaccine-associated CD4 TCRs spanned the whole spike protein, with dominant responses in regions 160-218 and 743-854. The 56-69-year group was small, and its depth increase did not reach significance, likely because of low power.

The CDR3 regions of human TCRbeta chains were subjected to immunosequencing. The source study handled its data this way. TCRs in the repertoires were matched against a reference library of SARS-CoV-2-specific TCRs that had been generated with the MIRA antigen-specificity platform. Breadth was defined as the fraction of unique TCRs that were SARS-CoV-2-associated, and depth was defined as the fraction of total T cells that were SARS-CoV-2-associated. Using the MIRA data, each spike-specific TCR was mapped to the spike region that the TCR reacts to and placed in a CD4 or CD8 class. Log10-transformed breadth and depth values were compared by one-way ANOVA with Sidak's multiple comparisons tests. TCRdb obtained this table from immuneACCESS and retained in-frame rearrangements with V and J assigned. These tables miss some clones; where compared with another copy, unresolved V genes account for less than half of the shortfall, and the remainder is unexplained. V and J calls and clone size follow that table, whereas D and trimming were derived from the DNA. The sample profile shows about 56,000 clones; 80% to 90% of them were found once. The top ten clonotypes cover roughly 14% of the sample.

Its CDR3 holds 18 amino acids, cysteine through phenylalanine. Solely the CDR3 DNA is kept, with 54 bases framed from the first base. Trimming leaves V shorter by 4 bases and J shorter by 0 bases, with the junction holding 8 bases beyond the gene matches. Via the germline V gene, CDR1 is SGHAT and CDR2 FQNNGV. The time point label, read with the paper, signifies: baseline before first vaccination. Vaccinee samples were obtained from the UK trials COV001 and COV002, which included a single-blind randomized controlled phase 2/3 trial of AZD1222 (ChAdOx1 nCoV-19) in healthy adults. For TCRbeta chain sequencing, PBMC samples from trial participants were taken at day 0 and at day 28 after the second dose. Details on this clone: Its antigen remains unidentified. The input lacks base qualities; no much larger clone sits a single base away.

This TCR came from an adult in good health. Sample: peripheral blood, taken on day 0 of AZD1222 vaccination. Recombination joined TRBV11-2 with TRBJ2-4, with 11 bases in between that match TRBD1. CDR3 reads: CASSSGTGGFTAKNIQYF. The nucleotide sequence is given as TGTGCCAGCAGCTCGGGGACAGGGGGATTTACAGCCAAAAACATTCAGTACTTC.